Listed here are 25 T cell receptor beta chains from one sample, sequenced in a study of CD4 and CD8 cells across lung adenocarcinoma regions. From the PCR reads, TCRdb called clonotypes with MiXCR, one entry per CDR3 protein. The sample shows 3,000 to 4,000 distinct CDR3 sequences, around 65% of them seen only once. Sequencing was done on a sample of CD4+ T cells from the margin of a lung tumor. The origin of the receptors is a female donor with lung adenocarcinoma. The CD4 and CD8 labels of this study may be unreliable.

The genes are TRBV6-1 and TRBJ1-5, with TRBD1 as a possible D gene (5 bases). CDR3 length equals 19 residues. Trimming removed 6 bases from V and 0 bases from J, with 24 bases in between. In germline, CDR1 is MNHNS, CDR2 SASEGT. CDR3 coding DNA: TGTGCCAGCAGCCGCTTGGGGCAGGGTAGGGCATATAGCAATCAGCCCCAGCATTTT. It codes for CASSRLGQGRAYSNQPQHF.

The chain links TRBV7-8 to TRBJ2-7; tentative D call: TRBD1 (5 bases). The J call may be mistaken, given a closer DNA end match to TRBJ2-5. CDR3 length: 13 amino acids. CDR1 and CDR2 (germline): SGHVS, FQNEAQ. The CDR3 loop is CASRPDRKGTQYF. The CDR3 DNA reads as TGTGCCAGCAGGCCCGACAGAAAGGGGACCCAGTACTTC.

The chain joins TRBV12-3 or TRBV12-4 to TRBJ2-5; 13 bases are shared with TRBD2. This CDR3 is 15 amino acids long. V dropped 6 bases and J dropped 4; count of bases not matched to a gene: 5. CDR3: CASRPGLAGRETQYF. DNA of the CDR3: TGTGCCAGCAGACCGGGACTAGCGGGGAGAGAGACCCAGTACTTC.

This chain's CDR3 is CASSPGTGKEGEQYF. DNA of the CDR3: TGTGCCAGCAGCCCGGGGACAGGTAAAGAGGGCGAGCAGTACTTC. The gene calls are TRBV7-6 and TRBJ2-5, with 8 bases identical to TRBD1. The DNA end lines up better with TRBJ2-7; the J call may be wrong. Germline loops: CDR1 SGHVS, CDR2 FNYEAQ. This CDR3 is built from 15 residues.

The rearrangement uses TRBV7-8 and TRBJ2-2; 10 positions match TRBD2. V lost 0 bases to trimming and J lost 5 bases; unmatched junction nucleotides: 3. This CDR3 contains 16 residues. Germline-derived CDR1 and CDR2 are SGHVS and FQNEAQ. CDR3 sequence reads: CASSLAQTSGTGELFF. In DNA, the CDR3 is TGTGCCAGCAGCTTAGCGCAGACTAGCGGGACCGGGGAGCTGTTTTTT.

This clonotype was detected once. The chain has TRBV6-1 and TRBJ2-1; a weak D match, TRBD1 (5 bases). Per germline, CDR1 MNHNS and CDR2 SASEGT. Trimming took 5 bases from V and 6 from J, leaving 11 bases between them. This CDR3 has 13 amino acids. CDR3 DNA: TGTGCCAGCAGTCGCCAGGGTGGCAATGAGCAGTTCTTC. This encodes CASSRQGGNEQFF.

V usage is TRBV6-1 and J usage is TRBJ1-2, with TRBD1 identical over 10 bases. Germline V gene data show CDR1 as MNHNS and CDR2 as SASEGT. V lost 4 bases and J lost 6; bases outside the gene matches: 2. The CDR3 covers 13 residues. CDR3 sequence: CASSVGQGDGYTF. In DNA, the CDR3 is TGTGCCAGCAGTGTCGGACAGGGGGATGGCTACACCTTC.

Comments on this clonotype: Because the CDR3 is missing its conserved closing phenylalanine or tryptophan, this is likely a read error. The limits of the CDR3 on the DNA are not certain, so only TCRdb's listed CDR3 is given. V is TRBV16 and J is TRBJ2-3; the table assigns TRBD1, which was not confirmed against the DNA. The germline gives CDR1 KGHSY, CDR2 FQNENV. Ends included, the CDR3 has 8 residues. The CDR3 here is CSDRVSPR.

The J gene is TRBJ2-3, the V gene TRBV7-2; D is uncertain. This CDR3 has 13 amino acids. V lost 2 bases and J 4 bases, leaving 7 bases between the germline ends. Germline V gene data show CDR1 as SGHTA and CDR2 as FQGNSA. The CDR3 sequence is CASSLLPADTQYF. The CDR3 DNA reads TGTGCCAGCAGCTTACTTCCGGCAGATACGCAGTATTTT. Together with reference TRBV7-2 and TRBJ2-3, the CDR3 gives the full variable domain: GAGVSQSPSNKVTEKGKDVELRCDPISGHTALYWYRQSLGQGLEFLIYFQGNSAPDKSGLPSDRFSAERTGGSVSTLTIQRTQQEDSAVYLCASSLLPADTQYFGPGTRLTVL.

The J gene is TRBJ2-5, the V gene TRBV29-1; perhaps D is TRBD1 or TRBD2 (5 bases each). CDR1 is SQVTM, CDR2 ANQGSEA, per germline. V was cut by 3 bases and J by 5 bases, with 10 bases left in between. CDR3 size: 12 residues. For the CDR3, the DNA is TGCAGCGTTGATCAGGGCGGGGAGACCCAGTACTTC. This sequence encodes CSVDQGGETQYF.

This clonotype showed up just once. The V gene is TRBV6-1, the J gene TRBJ1-4; D remains ambiguous. The CDR3 has 14 amino acids. Trimming left V 1 base short and J 5 bases short, with 8 bases between. Germline loops: CDR1 MNHNS, CDR2 SASEGT. The chain's CDR3 is CASSEVPVNEKLFF. CDR3 nucleotides: TGTGCCAGCAGTGAAGTCCCAGTGAATGAAAAACTGTTTTTT.

The chain couples TRBV6-1 to TRBJ2-5, with D hard to call. Germline V gene lookup returns CDR1 MNHNS and CDR2 SASEGT. Between the trimmed V and J ends, which lost 9 bases and 5 bases, there was a span of 16 bases. This CDR3 comprises 13 residues. The CDR3: CARSTAPGETQYF. In DNA, the CDR3 is TGTGCCAGATCTACGGCTCCCGGTGAGACCCAGTACTTC.

This clonotype was detected only a few times. The chain carries TRBV6-1 and TRBJ2-1, with TRBD2 matching 8 bases. This CDR3 is 15 amino acids long. V lost 6 bases, J lost 2 bases, and 6 bases stayed unmatched. The germline gives CDR1 MNHNS, CDR2 SASEGT. CDR3 sequence reads: CASRQRESPYNEQFF. DNA for the CDR3: TGTGCCAGCAGACAGCGGGAGAGCCCCTACAATGAGCAGTTCTTC.

This chain joins TRBV7-6 and TRBJ2-5; D gene unclear. The J call may be incorrect, as the DNA end agrees better with TRBJ2-7. This CDR3 contains 13 residues. CDR1 and CDR2 from the germline V gene are SGHVS and FNYEAQ. The CDR3 DNA is TGTGCCAGCAGCTTGGGCCTAGGCTACGAGCAGTACTTC. It translates to CASSLGLGYEQYF.

The CDR3 region is CASSPTNSGNTIYF. The CDR3 nucleotides read TGTGCCAGCAGCCCCACCAACTCTGGAAACACCATATATTTT. The chain links TRBV7-6 to TRBJ1-3; D is undetermined. The CDR3 loop spans 14 amino acids. Per germline, CDR1 SGHVS and CDR2 FNYEAQ. V shed 5 bases and J shed 0 bases, with 8 bases lying between them.

The chain is built from TRBV6-1 and TRBJ1-4, with D unclear. This CDR3 has 14 amino acids. Trimming left V 6 bases short and J 1 base short, with 9 bases between. The germline V gene encodes CDR1 MNHNS and CDR2 SASEGT. This CDR3 is CASRPLGTNEKLFF. In DNA form, the CDR3 reads TGTGCCAGCAGACCCCTTGGAACTAATGAAAAACTGTTTTTT.

The rearrangement links TRBV12-3 or TRBV12-4 to TRBJ1-4; D possibly corresponds to TRBD1 (6 bases). V lost 1 base, J lost 4 bases, and 13 bases lay in between. CDR3 size: 16 residues. CDR3 in amino acids: CASSLERGSGNEKLFF. The DNA for the CDR3 is TGTGCCAGCAGTTTAGAAAGGGGGTCTGGTAATGAAAAACTGTTTTTT.

This clonotype is judged large. J is TRBJ2-1 and V is TRBV10-3; 9 nucleotides line up with TRBD2. Near its end, the DNA agrees better with TRBJ2-7, so the J call may be wrong. Germline loops: CDR1 ENHRY, CDR2 SYGVKD. The length of the CDR3 is 13 residues. Here the CDR3 reads CAIGIGLASEQYF. The DNA of the CDR3 is TGTGCCATCGGGATAGGACTAGCGTCCGAGCAGTACTTC.

The genes are TRBV7-9 and TRBJ2-1, with D perhaps being TRBD1 or TRBD2 (5 bases each). The CDR3 length is 14 residues. The V end lost 5 bases, the J end lost 2 bases, and 10 bases lay between the germline ends. Germline assignment: CDR1 SEHNR and CDR2 FQNEAQ (reference sequence). In nucleotides, the CDR3 is TGTGCCAGCAGCCCATTGGGGGCCTACAATGAGCAGTTCTTC. As protein: CASSPLGAYNEQFF.

This sequence joins TRBV6-1 and TRBJ1-5; D uncertain. The CDR3 sequence is 14 residues long. Trimming stripped 4 bases from V and 4 bases from J, with 11 bases between. The germline gives CDR1 MNHNS, CDR2 SASEGT. The CDR3 loop is CASSAEYPNQPQHF. DNA for the CDR3: TGTGCCAGCAGTGCGGAGTATCCTAATCAGCCCCAGCATTTT.

This chain uses TRBV7-9 with TRBJ1-2; D gene uncertain. Trimming removed 5 bases at V and 2 bases at J, with 15 bases between. The CDR3 covers 15 residues. The germline CDR1 and CDR2 sequences are SEHNR and FQNEAQ (reference sequence). The CDR3 bases are TGTGCCAGCAGCCTCCCCGGGGAGGAAAACTATGGCTACACCTTC. It is translated as CASSLPGEENYGYTF.

The chain couples TRBV6-5 to TRBJ2-1, with 7 bases identical to TRBD1. The CDR3 contains 15 residues. Germline trimming cut 6 bases from V and 8 bases from J; bases unmatched to any gene: 13. Germline V gene sequence: CDR1 MNHEY, CDR2 SVGAGI. CDR3 residues: CASRYRGILRDEQFF. In DNA form, the CDR3 reads TGTGCCAGCAGATACAGGGGAATATTAAGGGATGAGCAGTTCTTC.

This clonotype was counted a few times. The rearrangement uses TRBV6-1 and TRBJ1-1, with 7 bases that match TRBD1. The junction had 1 base not matched to a gene; V was cut back by 8 bases and J by 4 bases. Germline values: CDR1 MNHNS, CDR2 SASEGT. The CDR3 sequence is 11 residues long. The chain's CDR3 is CASDRATEAFF. The CDR3 bases are TGTGCCAGCGACAGGGCCACTGAAGCTTTCTTT.

As for this clonotype: Germline and junction disagree at one end, which may indicate a read error. The J gene is TRBJ2-5, the V gene TRBV10-2; 7 positions agree with TRBD2. CDR3 length equals 14 residues. Looked up from germline, CDR1 is WSHSY and CDR2 is SAAADI. The DNA of the CDR3 is TGCGCGGGGAGCGGGATACGCGACCAAGAGACGCAGTACTTC. As protein: CAGSGIRDQETQYF.

The chain is built from TRBV6-1 and TRBJ2-5, with D tentatively TRBD1 or TRBD2 (6 bases each). The J call may be faulty, since TRBJ2-7 better matches the DNA end. From germline, CDR1 is MNHNS and CDR2 SASEGT. This CDR3 has 13 amino acids. The CDR3 coding sequence is TGTGCCAGCACCCTAGGGGGGAACCGCGAGCAGTACTTC. It codes for CASTLGGNREQYF.